These 11 T cell receptor beta chains were sequenced from one sample in a study of cytomegalovirus exposure and HLA in healthy donors. The table came from immunoSEQ multiplex PCR; TCRdb's copy has only in-frame clones and leaves some out. This table holds 55,000 to 70,000 clones, roughly nine tenths found once. The source material was PBMCs. The receptors come from a man in his late teens or twenties in good health and CMV-seronegative.

The J gene is TRBJ1-2, the V gene TRBV29-1; D is unclear. Germline assignment: CDR1 SQVTM and CDR2 ANQGSEA. The CDR3 is made up of 13 amino acids. Trimming shortened V by 0 bases and J by 2 bases, and 7 bases separated the two germline ends. Written as DNA, the CDR3 is TGCAGCGTTGAAGATGACTCCAACTATGGCTACACCTTC. This encodes CSVEDDSNYGYTF.

The V call is TRBV6-4, the J call TRBJ1-3; D is undetermined. Trimming removed 2 bases from V and 0 bases from J, with 20 bases in between. Germline assignment: CDR1 MRHNA and CDR2 SNTAGT. The CDR3 consists of 19 residues. The CDR3 loop reads CASSDPFPAASSSGNTIYF. The CDR3 DNA reads as TGTGCCAGCAGTGACCCTTTTCCGGCGGCTAGTTCCTCTGGAAACACCATATATTTT.

The V call is TRBV28, the J call TRBJ2-3; tentatively, D is TRBD2 (5 bases). Trimming pared 6 bases from V and 3 bases from J, leaving 16 bases between. Germline V gene sequence: CDR1 MDHEN, CDR2 SYDVKM. The CDR3 length is 15 residues. The CDR3 bases are TGTGCCAGCAGAAGGATCCGGGAAAAAACAGATACGCAGTATTTT. Encoded protein: CASRRIREKTDTQYF.

The chain is built from TRBV2 and TRBJ2-7; perhaps TRBD2 as D (6 bases). CDR1 SNHLY and CDR2 FYNNEI come from the germline V gene. The germline V and J ends were trimmed by 4 bases and 5 bases, with 18 bases remaining between them. The CDR3 sequence is 15 residues long. This CDR3 is CASSGVGRDGDEQYF. CDR3 DNA sequence: TGTGCCAGCAGTGGGGTAGGGCGGGACGGGGACGAGCAGTACTTC.

The gene calls are TRBV5-1 and TRBJ2-3, with D unclear. Trimming cost V 3 bases and J 0 bases, with 2 bases left between them. Germline V lookup: CDR1 SGHRS, CDR2 YFSETQ. CDR3 length: 12 amino acids. The CDR3 region is CASSSSTDTQYF. CDR3 nucleotide sequence: TGCGCCAGCAGCTCTAGCACAGATACGCAGTATTTT.

The chain couples TRBV4-3 to TRBJ2-7; 8 bases are a match to TRBD2. This CDR3 is 15 amino acids long. V was clipped by 1 base and J by 2 bases; unmatched bases: 4. Per the germline V gene, CDR1 is LGHNA and CDR2 is YSLEER. CDR3 region: CASSQATSETYEQYF. The CDR3 bases are TGCGCCAGCAGCCAAGCGACTAGCGAGACCTACGAGCAGTACTTC.

The J gene is TRBJ2-7, the V gene TRBV5-1, with D possibly TRBD2 on 6 matching bases. V was trimmed by 0 bases and J by 4 bases, leaving 14 bases between them. There are 15 residues in the CDR3. Germline-derived CDR1 and CDR2 are SGHRS and YFSETQ. Here the CDR3 reads CASSLVGAGGYEQYF. In DNA, the CDR3 is TGCGCCAGCAGCTTGGTTGGGGCTGGGGGGTACGAGCAGTACTTC.

V and J are TRBV2 and TRBJ2-7, with D maybe TRBD2 (5 bases). The germline V gene encodes CDR1 SNHLY and CDR2 FYNNEI. The V end was cut by 2 bases, the J end by 5 bases, with 13 bases between. The CDR3 runs 14 residues. The CDR3 protein is CASSETGKSNEQYF. CDR3 sequence (DNA): TGTGCCAGCAGTGAAACCGGGAAATCCAACGAGCAGTACTTC.

This clone was recorded a few times. The genes are TRBV6-5 and TRBJ2-7, with TRBD1 matching over 8 bases. This CDR3 has 12 residues. With 6 bases clipped from V and 5 bases from J, the junction kept 3 bases outside the gene matches. Looked up from germline, CDR1 is MNHEY and CDR2 is SVGAGI. The CDR3 DNA follows: TGTGCCAGCAGGCGGACAGGGAACGAGCAGTACTTC. Its translation: CASRRTGNEQYF.

This chain joins TRBV6-6 and TRBJ1-4, with 9 nucleotides matching TRBD1. The CDR3 has 15 amino acids. The trim removed 2 bases at V and 8 bases at J, leaving 6 bases unmatched. Looked up from germline, CDR1 is MNHNY and CDR2 is SVGAGI (reference sequence). CDR3: CASSYPGQGTEKLFF. Here the CDR3 DNA reads TGTGCCAGCAGTTACCCGGGACAGGGAACGGAAAAACTGTTTTTT.

A single count supports this clone. V and J are TRBV18 and TRBJ1-1; D might be TRBD1 (6 bases). V was cut by 6 bases and J by 4 bases, with 21 bases left in between. The CDR3 spans 16 residues. Germline V CDR1 and CDR2: KGHSH, LQKENI. DNA of the CDR3: TGTGCCAGCTCCCTCCAGGATACAGGGTCGGGCACTGAAGCTTTCTTT. It specifies CASSLQDTGSGTEAFF.